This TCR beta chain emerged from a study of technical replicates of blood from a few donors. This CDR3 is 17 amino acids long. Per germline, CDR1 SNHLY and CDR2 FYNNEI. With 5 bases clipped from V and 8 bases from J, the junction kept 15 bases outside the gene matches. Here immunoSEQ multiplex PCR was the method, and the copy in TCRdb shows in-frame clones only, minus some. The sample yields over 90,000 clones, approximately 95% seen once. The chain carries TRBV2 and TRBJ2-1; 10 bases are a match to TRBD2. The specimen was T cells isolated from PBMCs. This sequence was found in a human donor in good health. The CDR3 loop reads CASSQAGTSATMDEQFF. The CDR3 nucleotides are TGTGCCAGCAGTCAGGCAGGGACTAGCGCCACCATGGATGAGCAGTTCTTC.